This T cell receptor (beta chain) was sequenced in a study of blood T cell repertoires in COVID-19. TCRdb's copy holds only in-frame clones and misses some; the assay was immunoSEQ multiplex PCR. The repertoire has about 110,000 clones, roughly 72% of them found once; the top ten carry 5% to 6.5%. With 3 bases clipped from V and 3 bases from J, the junction kept 2 bases outside the gene matches. The CDR3 loop spans 13 amino acids. CDR1 SGHNT and CDR2 YYREEE come from the germline V gene (reference sequence). This clone was detected many times. This receptor was identified in a man older than 75 with acute or convalescent COVID-19. The chain uses TRBV5-4 and TRBJ2-7, with 8 bases matching TRBD1. The sequencing input was peripheral blood. The DNA for the CDR3 is TGTGCCAGCAGCTGGGACAGGAACTACGAGCAGTACTTC. Its translation is CASSWDRNYEQYF.